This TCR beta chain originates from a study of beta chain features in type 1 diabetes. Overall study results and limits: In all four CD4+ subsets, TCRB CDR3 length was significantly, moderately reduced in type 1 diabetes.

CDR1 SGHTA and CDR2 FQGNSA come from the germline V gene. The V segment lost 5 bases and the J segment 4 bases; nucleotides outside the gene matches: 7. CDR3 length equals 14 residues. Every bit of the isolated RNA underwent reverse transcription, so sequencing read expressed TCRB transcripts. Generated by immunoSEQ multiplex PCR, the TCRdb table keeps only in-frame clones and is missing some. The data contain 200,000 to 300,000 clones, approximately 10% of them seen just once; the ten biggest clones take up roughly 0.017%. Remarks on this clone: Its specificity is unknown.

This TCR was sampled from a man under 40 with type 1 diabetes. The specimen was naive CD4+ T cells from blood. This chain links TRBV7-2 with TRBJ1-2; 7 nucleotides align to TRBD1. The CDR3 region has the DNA TGTGCCAGCAGCACTCGACAGGGAACCTATGGCTACACCTTC. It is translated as CASSTRQGTYGYTF.